This TCR beta chain appears in the sequencing data of a study of cytomegalovirus exposure and HLA in healthy donors. A multiplex PCR was run with 60 Vbeta primers and 13 Jbeta primers. Sequencing used immunoSEQ multiplex PCR; TCRdb keeps in-frame clones, though not all of them. The data show approximately 190,000 clones, about three quarters seen once. The ends lost 1 base at V and 5 bases at J; junction bases unmatched: 5. The CDR3 spans 15 residues. CDR1 SGHRS and CDR2 YFSETQ come from the germline V gene. The chain couples TRBV5-1 to TRBJ2-1; 8 bases fit TRBD2. The specimen was PBMCs. This TCR came from a woman in her twenties or thirties in good health and CMV-seropositive. Written as DNA, the CDR3 is TGCGCCAGCAGCTTGACTAGCGGCTACCACAATGAGCAGTTCTTC. Its translation is CASSLTSGYHNEQFF.